Each of the 28 T cell receptor beta chains below was sequenced from the same sample in a study of T-cell reconstitution after alpha-beta-depleted transplantation in children. Unique molecular identifiers were built into the TCRbeta library. TCRdb passed the PCR reads through MiXCR, listing each CDR3 protein once. Of nearly 400,000 distinct CDR3 sequences in the sample, roughly 22% were seen once. The source was PBMCs from the stem cell graft donor, collected from the stem cell graft. The receptors shown here come from a human donor who donated a stem cell graft to a child with acute myeloid leukemia.

This clonotype was counted at least ten times. This chain links TRBV20-1 with TRBJ2-2; no definite D call. The ends were cut back, 3 bases at V and 1 base at J, with 6 bases in the middle. The germline CDR1 and CDR2 sequences are DFQATT and SNEGSKA (reference sequence). This CDR3 comprises 13 residues. The CDR3 DNA follows: TGCAGTGCTAGCGTACAGAACACCGGGGAGCTGTTTTTT. Its translation: CSASVQNTGELFF.

The chain links TRBV29-1 to TRBJ2-3; D is unclear. Germline V lookup: CDR1 SQVTM, CDR2 ANQGSEA. V was shortened by 5 bases and J by 0 bases, with 18 bases between the two germline ends. The CDR3 has 16 residues. Here the CDR3 reads CSVLGGQAESTDTQYF. In DNA form, the CDR3 reads TGCAGCGTTCTCGGTGGGCAGGCCGAAAGCACAGATACGCAGTATTTT.

This clonotype was detected a few times. The V and J genes are TRBV12-3 or TRBV12-4 and TRBJ2-1; unclear D gene. CDR3 length: 15 amino acids. Trimming stripped 1 base from V and 4 bases from J, with 11 bases between. DNA for the CDR3: TGTGCCAGCAGTTTAGACCGGCTACCTTACAATGAGCAGTTCTTC. It codes for CASSLDRLPYNEQFF.

The V and J genes are TRBV15 and TRBJ2-1; either TRBD1 or TRBD2 may supply D (5 bases each). Germline-derived CDR1 and CDR2 are LNHNV and YYDKDF (reference sequence). The CDR3 runs to 17 residues. Trimming stripped 1 base from V and 0 bases from J, with 13 bases between. This chain's CDR3 is CATSRVEWGSSYNEQFF. The CDR3 nucleotides are TGTGCCACCAGCAGAGTGGAGTGGGGGAGCTCCTACAATGAGCAGTTCTTC.

The J gene is TRBJ1-2, the V gene TRBV27, with 11 bases that match TRBD1. V dropped 5 bases and J dropped 8; count of bases not matched to a gene: 16. Germline CDR1 MNHEY, CDR2 SMNVEV (reference sequence). This CDR3 has 17 amino acids. The CDR3 sequence: CASSRDGTGGWFGGYTF. The CDR3 DNA follows: TGTGCCAGCAGTCGCGATGGGACAGGGGGTTGGTTTGGAGGCTACACCTTC.

This clonotype has a handful of counts. V is TRBV10-2 and J is TRBJ2-5; TRBD2 is a possible D gene (6 bases). The germline V and J ends were trimmed by 4 bases and 0 bases, with 9 bases remaining between them. The CDR3 sequence is 14 residues long. Looked up from germline, CDR1 is WSHSY and CDR2 is SAAADI. CDR3 sequence reads: CASSVGGYQETQYF. CDR3 sequence (DNA): TGCGCCAGCAGTGTTGGAGGGTACCAAGAGACCCAGTACTTC.

The chain carries TRBV20-1 and TRBJ1-3, with 7 bases fitting TRBD1. The germline V gene encodes CDR1 DFQATT and CDR2 SNEGSKA (reference sequence). Losses at the gene ends were 6 bases for V and 2 bases for J; bases not matched to a gene: 1. There are 12 residues in the CDR3. The CDR3 region is CSATGPGNTIYF. CDR3 nucleotides: TGCAGTGCGACAGGGCCTGGAAACACCATATATTTT.

The table lists this clonotype with a few counts. This sequence joins TRBV6-1 and TRBJ2-7; D tentatively fits TRBD1 or TRBD2 (5 bases each). Germline V gives CDR1 MNHNS, CDR2 SASEGT. The CDR3 contains 14 residues. V lost 6 bases and J 4 bases, leaving 16 bases between the germline ends. CDR3 amino acids: CASRNSGTAYEQYF. CDR3 DNA sequence: TGTGCCAGCAGGAACTCCGGGACCGCTTACGAGCAGTACTTC.

V usage is TRBV20-1 and J usage is TRBJ2-2; D is ambiguous. Germline assignment: CDR1 DFQATT and CDR2 SNEGSKA (reference sequence). CDR3 length: 13 amino acids. Trimming removed 6 bases from V and 6 bases from J, with 14 bases in between. In nucleotides, the CDR3 is TGCAGTGCCAGCCGGGCCGACGCCGGGGAGCTGTTTTTT. Translated, it gives CSASRADAGELFF.

The CDR3 nucleotides read TGTGCCAGCAGCACCCGACAGGGGGACACTGAAGCTTTCTTT. It specifies CASSTRQGDTEAFF. This chain joins TRBV28 and TRBJ1-1; TRBD1 matches 9 bases. Germline V gene data show CDR1 as MDHEN and CDR2 as SYDVKM. V lost 6 bases to trimming and J lost 3 bases; unmatched junction nucleotides: 5. The CDR3 consists of 14 residues.

The sample holds many counts of this clonotype. The chain has TRBV19 and TRBJ2-1; D is uncertain. The CDR3 has 13 residues. Germline V gene lookup returns CDR1 LNHDA and CDR2 SQIVND (reference sequence). V lost 1 base and J 6 bases, leaving 7 bases between the germline ends. CDR3 sequence (DNA): TGTGCCAGTAGTATAGTGACGGGCAATGAGCAGTTCTTC. Translation gives CASSIVTGNEQFF.

This clonotype was observed at least ten times. The chain has TRBV12-3 or TRBV12-4 and TRBJ1-5, with D hard to call. V lost 2 bases to trimming and J lost 6 bases, with 14 bases between them. CDR3 length: 15 amino acids. The CDR3 loop is CASSLSSGGGQPQHF. In DNA form, the CDR3 reads TGTGCCAGCAGTTTATCCTCGGGAGGCGGTCAGCCCCAGCATTTT.

The genes are TRBV11-2 and TRBJ1-1, with TRBD1 identical over 7 bases. The germline V gene encodes CDR1 SGHAT and CDR2 FQNNGV. The trim removed 6 bases at V and 2 bases at J, leaving 9 bases unmatched. The CDR3 spans 15 residues. The CDR3 protein is CASSLTGTDNTEAFF. The CDR3 DNA follows: TGTGCCAGCAGTCTAACCGGGACAGACAACACTGAAGCTTTCTTT.

This clonotype was observed a single time. This sequence joins TRBV4-1 and TRBJ2-1; D remains unclear. The CDR3 has 17 amino acids. Germline loops: CDR1 MGHRA, CDR2 YSYEKL. V lost 1 base and J 0 bases, leaving 13 bases between the germline ends. The CDR3: CASSQVVGMSSYNEQFF. In nucleotides, the CDR3 is TGCGCCAGCAGCCAAGTCGTGGGGATGAGCTCCTACAATGAGCAGTTCTTC.

This clonotype was seen repeatedly, ten times or more. The chain employs TRBV6-2 or TRBV6-3 and TRBJ1-5; 7 positions agree with TRBD1. Germline loops: CDR1 MNHEY, CDR2 SVGEGT. The CDR3 sequence is 14 residues long. V shed 6 bases and J 5 bases; nucleotides not matched to a gene: 7. The CDR3 here is CASRSSGGDQPQHF. The CDR3 DNA is TGTGCCAGCAGGTCATCAGGGGGGGATCAGCCCCAGCATTTT.

Ten or more counts support this clonotype. This chain connects TRBV29-1 to TRBJ1-1; D uncertain. This CDR3 is 11 amino acids long. CDR1 is SQVTM and CDR2 is ANQGSEA in the germline V gene. Trimming pared 4 bases from V and 0 bases from J, leaving 3 bases between. CDR3 coding DNA: TGCAGCGTTGGACTGAACACTGAAGCTTTCTTT. Residues: CSVGLNTEAFF.

This clonotype was counted many times. The rearrangement joins TRBV15 to TRBJ1-2; possibly TRBD1 for D (5 bases). Germline V gives CDR1 LNHNV, CDR2 YYDKDF (reference sequence). Trimming removed 0 bases at V and 7 bases at J, with 15 bases between. CDR3 size: 15 residues. The CDR3 region is CATSRDLQGMGGYTF. The CDR3 DNA reads TGTGCCACCAGCAGAGATCTTCAGGGTATGGGTGGCTACACCTTC. Combining the CDR3 with reference TRBV15 and TRBJ1-2 gives the whole variable domain DAMVIQNPRYQVTQFGKPVTLSCSQTLNHNVMYWYQQKSSQAPKLLFHYYDKDFNNEADTPDNFQSRRPNTSFCFLDIRSPGLGDTAMYLCATSRDLQGMGGYTFGSGTRLTVV.

The chain recombines TRBV20-1 with TRBJ2-3; D unclear. CDR1 is DFQATT, CDR2 SNEGSKA, per germline (reference sequence). V was clipped by 5 bases and J by 4 bases, with 10 bases between them. There are 12 residues in the CDR3. CDR3 sequence: CSAATTADTQYF. CDR3 bases: TGCAGTGCTGCTACGACTGCAGATACGCAGTATTTT.

This clonotype was recorded many times. J is TRBJ2-1 and V is TRBV15, with D uncertain. The CDR3 sequence is 15 residues long. The V end was cut by 0 bases, the J end by 4 bases, with 10 bases between. Germline CDR1 and CDR2: LNHNV and YYDKDF (reference sequence). DNA for the CDR3: TGTGCCACCAGCAGAGATCGAGGCCGTTACAATGAGCAGTTCTTC. Translation: CATSRDRGRYNEQFF.

This clonotype has only a few counts. The chain links TRBV20-1 to TRBJ2-7; 9 bases agree with TRBD1. V trimming: 1 base; J trimming: 2 bases; junction bases outside the gene matches: 9. This CDR3 has 16 amino acids. Germline CDR1 and CDR2: DFQATT and SNEGSKA (reference sequence). The CDR3 coding sequence is TGCAGTGCTAGAGCTTCGTTACAGGGGGCCCCCTACGAGCAGTACTTC. Its protein product is CSARASLQGAPYEQYF.

This clonotype occurred a few times. J is TRBJ1-1 and V is TRBV12-3 or TRBV12-4, with D maybe TRBD1 (5 bases). The CDR3 runs to 14 residues. V was cut by 1 base and J by 6 bases, with 12 bases left in between. The CDR3 nucleotides read TGTGCCAGCAGTTTAGGGTACAGGATGGCTGAAGCTTTCTTT. Protein sequence: CASSLGYRMAEAFF.

This clonotype was detected only a few times. This rearrangement joins TRBV7-2 to TRBJ2-7, with TRBD2 as a possible D gene (5 bases). The ends were cut back, 5 bases at V and 3 bases at J, with 14 bases in the middle. The germline V gene encodes CDR1 SGHTA and CDR2 FQGNSA. The CDR3 covers 14 residues. In nucleotides, the CDR3 is TGTGCCAGCAGCCGAGGGTTATTCGACTACGAGCAGTACTTC. Translated, it gives CASSRGLFDYEQYF.

The chain recombines TRBV13 with TRBJ2-1; D may be TRBD2 (5 bases). The V and J ends lost 5 bases and 7 bases respectively, with 15 bases between them. There are 14 residues in the CDR3. The germline V gene has CDR1 PRHDT and CDR2 FYEKMQ (reference sequence). The DNA of the CDR3 is TGTGCCAGCAGCCTACGGGATTACCTGAATGAGCAGTTCTTC. It codes for CASSLRDYLNEQFF.

The CDR3 here is CASSLQLGTGPFYEQYF. DNA of the CDR3: TGTGCCAGCAGCTTGCAGTTAGGGACAGGGCCTTTCTACGAGCAGTACTTC. The J gene is TRBJ2-7, the V gene TRBV7-9, with 9 bases matching TRBD1. The CDR3 runs to 17 residues. The germline V gene has CDR1 SEHNR and CDR2 FQNEAQ (reference sequence). V lost 3 bases and J lost 3; bases outside the gene matches: 12.

The chain links TRBV28 to TRBJ2-1; D may be TRBD2 (5 bases). Between the trimmed V and J ends, which lost 2 bases and 6 bases, there was a span of 20 bases. This CDR3 is 17 amino acids long. Germline lookup yields CDR1 MDHEN and CDR2 SYDVKM. The CDR3 loop is CASSLRGRVGIGNEQFF. The CDR3 DNA sequence: TGTGCCAGCAGTTTAAGAGGGCGGGTAGGTATCGGCAATGAGCAGTTCTTC. Full variable domain (missing parts from reference TRBV28 and TRBJ2-1): DVKVTQSSRYLVKRTGEKVFLECVQDMDHENMFWYRQDPGLGLRLIYFSYDVKMKEKGDIPEGYSVSREKKERFSLILESASTNQTSMYLCASSLRGRVGIGNEQFFGPGTRLTVL.

The rearrangement uses TRBV20-1 and TRBJ2-3, with D unresolved. Germline lookup yields CDR1 DFQATT and CDR2 SNEGSKA (reference sequence). This CDR3 has 12 amino acids. The V end was cut by 3 bases, the J end by 3 bases, with 7 bases between. CDR3 bases: TGCAGTGCTAGGTATAGGACAGATACGCAGTATTTT. Translating it yields CSARYRTDTQYF.

This clonotype showed up just a few times. The V call is TRBV4-2, the J call TRBJ2-2; either TRBD1 or TRBD2 may fit D (5 bases each). Germline CDR1 is LGHNA and CDR2 is YNFKEQ. Trimming took off 3 bases at V and 0 bases at J, with 14 bases between the two ends. This CDR3 spans 17 amino acids. CDR3 sequence (DNA): TGTGCCAGCAGCCATTCCGGGACGGTCTCGAACACCGGGGAGCTGTTTTTT. This codes for CASSHSGTVSNTGELFF.

In this sample, this clonotype turned up a few times. The chain uses TRBV24-1 and TRBJ2-1, with 9 bases matching TRBD2. Germline trimming cut 4 bases from V and 2 bases from J; bases unmatched to any gene: 2. Germline lookup yields CDR1 KGHDR and CDR2 SFDVKD. The CDR3 length is 15 residues. CDR3 sequence: CATSEPSGTYNEQFF. CDR3 sequence (DNA): TGTGCCACCAGTGAGCCTAGCGGGACCTACAATGAGCAGTTCTTC.